These T cell receptor beta chains were read from a single sample in a study of cytomegalovirus exposure and HLA in healthy donors. Repertoires were generated with immunoSEQ multiplex PCR, while TCRdb's copy carries only in-frame clones and drops some. The sample records approximately 130,000 clones, 70% to 90% being singletons. The sequenced material came from PBMCs. These receptors were obtained from a woman aged 35 to 49 in good health and CMV-seropositive. Both conserved end residues are part of each CDR3. The D gene is left open where the match is weak. Where a row states a size, it is once, few, many or the class of an expanded clone; other rows omit it.

d_gene,len,j_gene,abundance,v_gene,CDR3aa,CDR3nt
TRBD2,18,TRBJ2-7,NA,TRBV7-2,CASSPGASGRVFIGEQYF,TGTGCCAGCAGCCCAGGGGCTAGCGGGAGAGTTTTCATAGGCGAGCAGTACTTC
NA,14,TRBJ2-3,NA,TRBV5-1,CASSLFSSTDTQYF,TGCGCCAGCAGCTTGTTCTCTAGCACAGATACGCAGTATTTT
TRBD2,18,TRBJ2-7,NA,TRBV4-2,CASSPKLPSGSPAYEQYF,TGTGCCAGCAGCCCAAAGTTACCTAGCGGGAGCCCCGCCTACGAGCAGTACTTC
TRBD1,14,TRBJ2-1,NA,TRBV30,CAWSTGGSYNEQFF,TGTGCCTGGAGTACAGGGGGCTCCTACAATGAGCAGTTCTTC
NA,14,TRBJ1-2,NA,TRBV28,CASSRTPSNYGYTF,TGTGCCAGCAGCCGGACACCCTCTAACTATGGCTACACCTTC
TRBD1,16,TRBJ1-1,NA,TRBV4-3,CASSQDPQGANTEAFF,TGCGCCAGCAGCCAAGATCCCCAGGGGGCGAACACTGAAGCTTTCTTT
NA,16,TRBJ1-1,NA,TRBV27,CASSSPASPWSGEAFF,TGTGCCAGCAGTTCTCCGGCTTCCCCCTGGTCAGGTGAAGCTTTCTTT
TRBD1,13,TRBJ2-3,NA,TRBV27,CASRGQGRDTQYF,TGTGCCAGCAGGGGACAGGGGAGGGATACGCAGTATTTT
TRBD1,16,TRBJ2-1,once,TRBV9,CASSAQGSILYNEQFF,TGTGCCAGCAGCGCACAGGGGAGCATTCTCTACAATGAGCAGTTCTTC
TRBD1,14,TRBJ2-7,NA,TRBV7-7,CASSLGQGFYEQYF,TGTGCTAGCAGCTTAGGACAGGGGTTCTACGAGCAGTACTTC
TRBD1,15,TRBJ2-7,NA,TRBV27,CASSLGTGDAYEQYF,TGTGCCAGCAGTTTAGGGACAGGGGACGCCTACGAGCAGTACTTC
TRBD1,14,TRBJ1-1,once,TRBV4-3,CASSQQQGVTEAFF,TGCGCCAGCAGCCAACAACAGGGGGTCACTGAAGCTTTCTTT
NA,14,TRBJ1-1,NA,TRBV28,CASRRRGTNTEAFF,TGTGCCAGCAGGCGGCGGGGGACGAACACTGAAGCTTTCTTT
NA,15,TRBJ2-2,NA,TRBV9,CASSVKHGGSGELFF,TGTGCCAGCAGCGTTAAACATGGGGGCTCCGGGGAGCTGTTTTTT
NA,15,TRBJ2-7,NA,TRBV10-3,CAISESRSASYEQYF,TGTGCCATCAGTGAGTCGAGGTCAGCATCCTACGAGCAGTACTTC
TRBD1,13,TRBJ1-1,few,TRBV6-5,CASRHGQATEAFF,TGTGCCAGCAGACATGGACAGGCCACTGAAGCTTTCTTT
NA,14,TRBJ2-5,NA,TRBV5-1,CASSLASGAETQYF,TGCGCCAGCAGCTTGGCCTCAGGGGCAGAGACCCAGTACTTC
TRBD1,12,TRBJ1-2,few,TRBV5-6,CASNRQGPQLTF,TGTGCCAGCAACCGACAGGGCCCTCAACTCACCTTC
NA,15,TRBJ2-7,few,TRBV7-9,CASSLGGLGGWEQYF,TGTGCCAGCAGCTTAGGCGGTTTAGGGGGATGGGAGCAGTACTTC
NA,15,TRBJ2-1,NA,TRBV27,CASSLASSSYNEQFF,TGTGCCAGCAGTTTAGCTTCGAGCTCCTACAATGAGCAGTTCTTC
NA,14,TRBJ2-5,NA,TRBV27,CASSPSGSQETQYF,TGTGCCAGCAGCCCCAGCGGTTCCCAAGAGACCCAGTACTTC
NA,15,TRBJ1-5,NA,TRBV2,CASSVVEVRNQPQHF,TGTGCCAGCAGTGTCGTTGAGGTTCGCAATCAGCCCCAGCATTTT
TRBD2,16,TRBJ2-3,NA,TRBV19,CASSIAAGLASDTQYF,TGTGCCAGTAGTATAGCCGCGGGACTAGCATCAGATACGCAGTATTTT
NA,16,TRBJ1-1,NA,TRBV9,CASSGHSTGMNTEAFF,TGTGCCAGCAGCGGTCACAGCACAGGTATGAACACTGAAGCTTTCTTT
TRBD2,14,TRBJ2-3,NA,TRBV7-3,CASSLAGPTDTQYF,TGTGCCAGCAGCCTAGCGGGACCCACAGATACGCAGTATTTT
NA,17,TRBJ2-3,NA,TRBV5-4,CASSLAFMVGGTDTQYF,TGTGCCAGCAGCTTGGCCTTCATGGTTGGAGGAACAGATACGCAGTATTTT
NA,17,TRBJ1-5,NA,TRBV9,CASSNDGGRGGGQPQHF,TGTGCCAGCAGCAACGACGGTGGGAGAGGGGGGGGTCAGCCCCAGCATTTT
NA,14,TRBJ2-2,few,TRBV2,CASSDTTNTGELFF,TGTGCCAGCAGTGACACTACGAACACCGGGGAGCTGTTTTTT
NA,11,TRBJ2-4,NA,TRBV29-1,CSVERGTSRDF,TGCAGCGTTGAACGGGGGACCTCCCGAGACTTC
NA,14,TRBJ2-1,NA,TRBV11-3,CASSSRGGFNEQFF,TGTGCCAGCAGTTCGAGGGGGGGGTTTAATGAGCAGTTCTTC
TRBD1,14,TRBJ1-4,NA,TRBV27,CASRNRGLGEKLFF,TGTGCCAGCAGGAACAGGGGGTTGGGTGAAAAACTGTTTTTT
TRBD2,16,TRBJ2-7,NA,TRBV7-9,CASSVGLAGGLHEQYF,TGTGCCAGCAGCGTGGGACTAGCGGGGGGGCTCCACGAGCAGTACTTC
NA,14,TRBJ2-5,NA,TRBV30,CAWSGIPFGETQYF,TGTGCCTGGAGTGGGATTCCCTTCGGGGAGACCCAGTACTTC
NA,16,TRBJ1-2,NA,TRBV7-2,CASSDNNRVANYGYTF,TGTGCCAGCAGCGATAACAACAGGGTGGCTAACTATGGCTACACCTTC
NA,15,TRBJ1-3,NA,TRBV7-3,CASSLFGGSGNTIYF,TGTGCCAGCAGCTTGTTCGGGGGTTCTGGAAACACCATATATTTT
NA,14,TRBJ2-7,NA,TRBV2,CASSIYRDTYEQYF,TGTGCCAGCAGTATTTACAGGGATACCTACGAGCAGTACTTC
NA,14,TRBJ2-3,once,TRBV4-3,CASSQRVGTDTQYF,TGCGCCAGCAGCCAACGCGTTGGCACAGATACGCAGTATTTT
NA,11,TRBJ1-4,once,TRBV19,CATRTNEKLFF,TGTGCCACCAGAACAAATGAAAAACTGTTTTTT
TRBD1,14,TRBJ1-3,NA,TRBV7-3,CASSLTGTGNTIYF,TGTGCCAGCAGTTTGACAGGGACTGGAAACACCATATATTTT
TRBD1,14,TRBJ1-1,NA,TRBV27,CASSFGTGATEAFF,TGTGCCAGCAGTTTCGGGACAGGGGCCACTGAAGCTTTCTTT
TRBD1,14,TRBJ2-7,NA,TRBV5-1,CASSYTGTGDEQYF,TGCGCCAGCAGCTACACCGGGACAGGGGACGAGCAGTACTTC
NA,11,TRBJ2-7,NA,TRBV27,CASSLGGEQYF,TGTGCCAGCAGTTTAGGAGGCGAGCAGTACTTC
NA,14,TRBJ1-5,NA,TRBV11-2,CASSRGRGNQPQHF,TGTGCCAGCAGCCGCGGGAGGGGGAATCAGCCCCAGCATTTT
TRBD2,13,TRBJ2-5,NA,TRBV5-5,CASRMGGEETQYF,TGTGCCAGCAGGATGGGGGGGGAAGAGACCCAGTACTTC
NA,17,TRBJ2-7,NA,TRBV11-2,CASSNKPGQGASYEQYF,TGTGCCAGCAGTAACAAACCGGGACAAGGCGCCTCCTACGAGCAGTACTTC
NA,15,TRBJ1-1,NA,TRBV28,CASSPTWSRTTEAFF,TGTGCCAGCAGCCCCACCTGGTCGCGTACTACTGAAGCTTTCTTT
NA,15,TRBJ2-2,NA,TRBV5-1,CASSFIRGNTGELFF,TGCGCCAGCAGCTTTATAAGGGGGAACACCGGGGAGCTGTTTTTT
TRBD1,15,TRBJ1-6,NA,TRBV2,CASTGQGSYNSPLHF,TGTGCCAGCACAGGACAGGGGTCCTATAATTCACCCCTCCACTTT
TRBD2,15,TRBJ2-1,NA,TRBV15,CATSRDSGRVTEQFF,TGTGCCACCAGCAGAGATAGCGGGAGGGTAACTGAGCAGTTCTTC
NA,17,TRBJ2-3,few,TRBV10-3,CAISESYGAGATDTQYF,TGTGCCATCAGTGAGTCGTATGGAGCAGGGGCCACAGATACGCAGTATTTT